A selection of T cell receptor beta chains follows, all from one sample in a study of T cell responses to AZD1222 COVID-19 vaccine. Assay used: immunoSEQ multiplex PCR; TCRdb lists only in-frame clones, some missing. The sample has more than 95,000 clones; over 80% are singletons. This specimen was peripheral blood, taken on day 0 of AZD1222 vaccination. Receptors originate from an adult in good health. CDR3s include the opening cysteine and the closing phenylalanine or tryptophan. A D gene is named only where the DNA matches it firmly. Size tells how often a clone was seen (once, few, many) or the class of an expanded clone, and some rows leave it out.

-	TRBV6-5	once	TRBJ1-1	CASTTRGTGAEAFF	TGTGCCAGCACCACCCGGGGGACTGGCGCTGAAGCTTTCTTT
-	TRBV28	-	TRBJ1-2	CASSLGGYGYTF	TGTGCCAGCAGTTTGGGGGGCTATGGCTACACCTTC
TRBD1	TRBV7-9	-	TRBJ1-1	CASSFQGDGTEAFF	TGTGCCAGCAGCTTTCAGGGGGATGGCACTGAAGCTTTCTTT
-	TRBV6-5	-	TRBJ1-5	CASSPGIPQHF	TGTGCCAGCAGTCCAGGGATTCCCCAGCATTTT
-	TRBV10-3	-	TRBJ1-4	CAISETDVFNEKLFF	TGTGCCATCAGTGAGACTGATGTATTCAATGAAAAACTGTTTTTT
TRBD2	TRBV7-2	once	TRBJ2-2	CASSLLSGGNTGELFF	TGTGCCAGCAGCCTCCTTAGCGGGGGGAACACCGGGGAGCTGTTTTTT
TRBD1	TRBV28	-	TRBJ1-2	CASLQGGDQNGYTF	TGTGCCAGTCTGCAGGGGGGAGATCAGAATGGCTACACCTTC
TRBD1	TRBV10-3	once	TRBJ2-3	CAIKDRGPDTQYF	TGTGCCATCAAGGACAGGGGACCAGATACGCAGTATTTT
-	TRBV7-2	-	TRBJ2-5	CASSLQGGQETQYF	TGTGCCAGCAGCCTTCAGGGAGGACAAGAGACCCAGTACTTC
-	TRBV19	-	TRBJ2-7	CASSKMGVIAYEQYF	TGTGCCAGTAGTAAAATGGGGGTGATCGCGTACGAGCAGTACTTC
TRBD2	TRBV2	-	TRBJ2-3	CASSGGLAGETDTQYF	TGTGCCAGCAGTGGGGGACTAGCGGGAGAAACAGATACGCAGTATTTT
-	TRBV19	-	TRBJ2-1	CASSVGLLEQFF	TGTGCCAGTAGTGTCGGACTCCTTGAGCAGTTCTTC
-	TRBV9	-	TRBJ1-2	CASETSVGYGYTF	TGTGCCAGCGAGACATCAGTGGGCTATGGCTACACCTTC
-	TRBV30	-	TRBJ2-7	CASTASTRSYEQYF	TGTGCCTCCACGGCCAGCACGCGCTCCTACGAGCAGTACTTC
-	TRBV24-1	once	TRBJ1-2	CATSDGRQAGGESYTF	TGTGCCACCAGTGACGGCCGACAGGCGGGAGGAGAGAGCTACACCTTC
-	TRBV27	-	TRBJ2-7	CASSSNRVTHEQYF	TGTGCCAGCAGTTCAAACAGGGTTACCCACGAGCAGTACTTC
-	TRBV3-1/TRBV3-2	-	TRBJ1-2	CASSPLAGRSYGYTF	TGTGCCAGCAGCCCCCTGGCAGGGAGGTCCTATGGCTACACCTTC